What follows are 17 T cell receptor beta chains derived from one specimen sequenced in a study of radiation and T cells in renal cell carcinoma. Specified time point: blood 2 weeks post-SBRT. The treatment denotes: 15 Gy SBRT to primary tumor, nephrectomy 4 weeks later. Some clones are missing from TCRdb's copy, which holds only in-frame ones; the method was immunoSEQ multiplex PCR. The data show around 130,000 clones, roughly four fifths seen once. Sequencing was performed on blood, taken from a patient whose treatment included radiotherapy and nephrectomy. Receptors were obtained from a woman aged 55 to 70 with renal cell carcinoma.

The rearrangement links TRBV19 to TRBJ2-7, with D possibly being TRBD1 (5 bases). The CDR3 spans 12 residues. With 11 bases removed from V and 4 bases from J, the gap between germline ends came to 15 bases. Germline V gene sequence: CDR1 LNHDA, CDR2 SQIVND (reference sequence). CDR3 in DNA: TGTGCCGTACATCCCGGACAATACGAGCAGTACTTC. It translates to CAVHPGQYEQYF. Full variable domain (missing parts from reference TRBV19 and TRBJ2-7): DGGITQSPKYLFRKEGQNVTLSCEQNLNHDAMYWYRQDPGQGLRLIYYSQIVNDFQKGDIAEGYSVSREKKESFPLTVTSAQKNPTAFYLCAVHPGQYEQYFGPGTRLTVT.

The genes are TRBV6-5 and TRBJ1-5; 9 nucleotides agree with TRBD1. Looked up from germline, CDR1 is MNHEY and CDR2 is SVGAGI. The CDR3 spans 13 residues. V gave up 3 bases and J gave up 7 bases; unmatched junction bases: 1. The CDR3 sequence is CASSYGQGQPQHF. CDR3 bases: TGTGCCAGCAGTTATGGACAGGGGCAGCCCCAGCATTTT.

This clone appeared once. The chain recombines TRBV6-1 with TRBJ1-1, with D perhaps TRBD1 (5 bases). The CDR3 contains 15 residues. Germline assignment: CDR1 MNHNS and CDR2 SASEGT. V was cut by 5 bases and J by 1 base, with 14 bases left in between. The CDR3 nucleotides read TGTGCCAGCAGTCGACAGAAGGGTGGGAACACTGAAGCTTTCTTT. Translated, it gives CASSRQKGGNTEAFF.

This clone appeared a single time. The gene calls are TRBV19 and TRBJ2-3, with D maybe TRBD2 (5 bases). Germline CDR1 is LNHDA and CDR2 is SQIVND (reference sequence). V gave up 6 bases and J gave up 4 bases, with 5 bases separating them. CDR3 size: 11 residues. The CDR3 region is CASRRADTQYF. As DNA, the CDR3 is TGTGCCAGTAGGAGGGCAGATACGCAGTATTTT.

The V gene is TRBV5-1, the J gene TRBJ2-7; 14 positions match TRBD2. This CDR3 is built from 16 residues. V lost 4 bases, J lost 5 bases, and 8 bases stayed unmatched. Germline V gene sequence: CDR1 SGHRS, CDR2 YFSETQ. The CDR3 loop is CASSPGTSGSFHEQYF. CDR3 DNA sequence: TGCGCCAGCAGCCCCGGGACTAGCGGGAGCTTCCACGAGCAGTACTTC.

As regards this clone: Additional DNA sequences in this sample encode the identical CDR3. The J gene is TRBJ1-1, the V gene TRBV19; D gene uncertain. CDR3 length: 14 residues. Germline V lookup: CDR1 LNHDA, CDR2 SQIVND (reference sequence). Trimming stripped 3 bases from V and 4 bases from J, with 12 bases between. The CDR3: CASSISSGVTEAFF. The CDR3 bases are TGTGCCAGTAGTATTAGCTCTGGTGTCACTGAAGCTTTCTTT. Full variable domain (missing parts from reference TRBV19 and TRBJ1-1): DGGITQSPKYLFRKEGQNVTLSCEQNLNHDAMYWYRQDPGQGLRLIYYSQIVNDFQKGDIAEGYSVSREKKESFPLTVTSAQKNPTAFYLCASSISSGVTEAFFGQGTRLTVV.

Points on this clone: An end of the junction differs from the germline gene, which may be a read error. The chain carries TRBV20-1 and TRBJ1-1; D uncertain. The CDR3 has 11 residues. In germline, CDR1 is DFQATT, CDR2 SNEGSKA (reference sequence). The CDR3 region has the DNA TGCAGTGCCAGAGGGAGCACTGAAGCTTTCTTT. It is translated as CSARGSTEAFF.

The chain links TRBV6-5 to TRBJ2-1; a possible D gene is TRBD1 (6 bases). In germline, CDR1 is MNHEY, CDR2 SVGAGI. The length of the CDR3 is 14 residues. V gave up 11 bases and J gave up 3 bases, with 17 bases separating them. The CDR3 loop reads CAVNSRTDYNEQFF. In DNA, the CDR3 is TGTGCCGTCAACTCCCGGACAGACTACAATGAGCAGTTCTTC.

The chain links TRBV6-5 to TRBJ1-5, with a tentative D call TRBD1 (6 bases). This CDR3 spans 13 amino acids. V was shortened by 7 bases and J by 6 bases, with 13 bases between the two germline ends. Germline CDR1 reads MNHEY; CDR2 reads SVGAGI. The CDR3 DNA reads as TGTGCCAGCAAACGGGGGCCAGGTCAGCCCCAGCATTTT. Its protein product is CASKRGPGQPQHF.

V gene TRBV2 combines with J gene TRBJ1-5; TRBD1 aligns across 9 bases. After removal of 5 bases from V and 2 bases from J, the junction contained 4 bases not matched to a gene. Germline CDR1 and CDR2: SNHLY and FYNNEI. The CDR3 has 15 residues. The DNA of the CDR3 is TGTGCCAGCAGTCGCCGGACAGGGGGCAATCAGCCCCAGCATTTT. It specifies CASSRRTGGNQPQHF. The variable domain in full, completed from reference TRBV2 and TRBJ1-5, reads EPEVTQTPSHQVTQMGQEVILRCVPISNHLYFYWYRQILGQKVEFLVSFYNNEISEKSEIFDDQFSVERPDGSNFTLKIRSTKLEDSAMYFCASSRRTGGNQPQHFGDGTRLSIL.

The chain combines TRBV7-2 with TRBJ1-1; D might be TRBD1 (6 bases). Trimming cost V 6 bases and J 2 bases, with 13 bases left between them. This CDR3 has 14 amino acids. Germline V gene lookup returns CDR1 SGHTA and CDR2 FQGNSA. CDR3 in DNA: TGTGCCAGCAGAGCCGGGGGCGTTAACACTGAAGCTTTCTTT. It codes for CASRAGGVNTEAFF. The full variable domain, its missing parts supplied by reference TRBV7-2 and TRBJ1-1, is GAGVSQSPSNKVTEKGKDVELRCDPISGHTALYWYRQSLGQGLEFLIYFQGNSAPDKSGLPSDRFSAERTGGSVSTLTIQRTQQEDSAVYLCASRAGGVNTEAFFGQGTRLTVV.

The V call is TRBV19, the J call TRBJ2-1; 10 bases match TRBD2. Germline V gives CDR1 LNHDA, CDR2 SQIVND (reference sequence). With 0 bases clipped from V and 8 bases from J, the junction kept 7 bases outside the gene matches. The length of the CDR3 is 16 residues. The CDR3 loop reads CASSIELAGTWDEQFF. Written as DNA, the CDR3 is TGTGCCAGTAGTATAGAACTAGCGGGGACTTGGGATGAGCAGTTCTTC.

The V gene is TRBV7-2, the J gene TRBJ2-3; tentatively, D is TRBD1 (6 bases). Looked up from germline, CDR1 is SGHTA and CDR2 is FQGNSA. The CDR3 is 14 residues long. Trimming stripped 3 bases from V and 5 bases from J, with 12 bases between. The CDR3 bases are TGTGCCAGCAGCTTGCAGGGGTGGAAAGATACGCAGTATTTT. Translated: CASSLQGWKDTQYF.

The rearrangement joins TRBV19 to TRBJ1-5; TRBD1 aligns across 8 bases. The CDR3 runs to 16 residues. Looked up from germline, CDR1 is LNHDA and CDR2 is SQIVND (reference sequence). Trimming cost V 7 bases and J 4 bases; bases outside gene matches: 12. The CDR3 loop reads CASTTSVRGRNQPQHF. CDR3 DNA: TGTGCCAGTACCACCTCCGTCAGGGGGCGGAATCAGCCCCAGCATTTT.

This chain joins TRBV5-1 and TRBJ2-5, with 10 bases fitting TRBD2. The CDR3 spans 15 residues. Germline V gene lookup returns CDR1 SGHRS and CDR2 YFSETQ. V dropped 4 bases and J dropped 1; count of bases not matched to a gene: 4. The CDR3 bases are TGCGCCAGCAGCCTTAGCGGGGGGTCCCAAGAGACCCAGTACTTC. This gives the protein CASSLSGGSQETQYF.

This chain links TRBV6-6 with TRBJ2-7; tentatively, D is TRBD2 (6 bases). Trimming removed 0 bases at V and 5 bases at J, with 14 bases between. Germline assignment: CDR1 MNHNY and CDR2 SVGAGI (reference sequence). The length of the CDR3 is 15 residues. For the CDR3, the DNA is TGTGCCAGCAGTTACTCATGGCGGGGATCAGACGAGCAGTACTTC. Its translation is CASSYSWRGSDEQYF.

J is TRBJ2-3 and V is TRBV6-5; 7 bases match TRBD2. The CDR3 consists of 14 residues. Germline loops: CDR1 MNHEY, CDR2 SVGAGI. V was pared by 6 bases and J by 8 bases, with 11 bases of the junction left unmatched. DNA for the CDR3: TGTGCCAGCAGGTCCCTCGCGGGGGTTTCTACGCAGTATTTT. Translating it yields CASRSLAGVSTQYF.